This TCR beta chain stems from a study of blood T cell repertoires in COVID-19. Study in general: The study drew acute and convalescent COVID-19 samples from the United States, Italy and Spain. Nucleic acid was either cDNA or gDNA, and it came from T cells, B-cell-depleted T cells, or PBMCs.

The Seattle site enrolled patients during active infection and followed them longitudinally. In the authors' workflow: For nucleated cells, counts were estimated from reference gene primer amplification. Produced via immunoSEQ multiplex PCR; TCRdb's table is partial and in-frame only. V, J and clone size were drawn from that table, and D and trimming were deduced from the DNA. This table holds about 120,000 clones, 85% to 90% found once. The CDR3 has 16 amino acids. V lost 5 bases and J 2 bases, leaving 16 bases between the germline ends. Germline-derived CDR1 and CDR2 are LNHDA and SQIVND (reference sequence).

The rearrangement uses TRBV19 and TRBJ2-1; D is ambiguous. This sequence originates from a woman aged 60-70 years with COVID-19, enrolled during active disease. Sequenced sample: peripheral blood. DNA of the CDR3: TGTGCCAGTAGTTACGGAGAGACTGTAGCCTACAATGAGCAGTTCTTC. It yields the protein CASSYGETVAYNEQFF.